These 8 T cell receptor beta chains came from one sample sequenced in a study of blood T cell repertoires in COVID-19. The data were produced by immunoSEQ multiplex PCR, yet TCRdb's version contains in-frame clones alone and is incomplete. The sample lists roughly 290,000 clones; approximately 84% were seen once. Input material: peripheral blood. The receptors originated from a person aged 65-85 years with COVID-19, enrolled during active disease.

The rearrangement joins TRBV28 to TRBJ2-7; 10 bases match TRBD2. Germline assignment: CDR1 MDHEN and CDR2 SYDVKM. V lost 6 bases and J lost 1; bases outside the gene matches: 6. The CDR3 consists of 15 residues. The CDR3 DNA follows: TGTGCCAGCAGGGAAGTAGCGGGAGGATCCTACGAGCAGTACTTC. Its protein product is CASREVAGGSYEQYF.

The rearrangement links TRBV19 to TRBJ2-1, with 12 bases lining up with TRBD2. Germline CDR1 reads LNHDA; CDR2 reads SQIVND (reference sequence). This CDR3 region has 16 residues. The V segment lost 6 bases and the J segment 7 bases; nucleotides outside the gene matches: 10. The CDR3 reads CASRTQTSGSGNEQFF. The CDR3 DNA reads TGTGCCAGTAGGACCCAGACTAGCGGGAGTGGAAATGAGCAGTTCTTC. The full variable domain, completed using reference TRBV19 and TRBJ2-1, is DGGITQSPKYLFRKEGQNVTLSCEQNLNHDAMYWYRQDPGQGLRLIYYSQIVNDFQKGDIAEGYSVSREKKESFPLTVTSAQKNPTAFYLCASRTQTSGSGNEQFFGPGTRLTVL.

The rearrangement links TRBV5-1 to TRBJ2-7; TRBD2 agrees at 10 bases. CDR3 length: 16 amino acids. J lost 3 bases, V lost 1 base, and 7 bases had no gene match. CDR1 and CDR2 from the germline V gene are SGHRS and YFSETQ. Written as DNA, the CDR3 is TGCGCCAGCAGCTTGTATCCCGGGACTAGCGACTACGAGCAGTACTTC. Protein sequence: CASSLYPGTSDYEQYF.

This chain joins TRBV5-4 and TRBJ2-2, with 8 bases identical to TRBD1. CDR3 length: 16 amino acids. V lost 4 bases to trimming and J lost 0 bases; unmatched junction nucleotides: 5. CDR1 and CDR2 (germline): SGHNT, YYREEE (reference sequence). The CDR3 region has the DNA TGTGCCAGCAGCACTCTGACAGGGGCGAACACCGGGGAGCTGTTTTTT. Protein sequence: CASSTLTGANTGELFF.

The CDR3 bases are TGTGCCAGCAGCCCGGGTGATAAGATGTTTTTT. It is translated as CASSPGDKMFF. V is TRBV7-2 and J is TRBJ1-4; D is ambiguous. CDR1 and CDR2 from the germline V gene are SGHTA and FQGNSA. V was cut by 5 bases and J by 15 bases, with 13 bases left in between. CDR3 length equals 11 residues.

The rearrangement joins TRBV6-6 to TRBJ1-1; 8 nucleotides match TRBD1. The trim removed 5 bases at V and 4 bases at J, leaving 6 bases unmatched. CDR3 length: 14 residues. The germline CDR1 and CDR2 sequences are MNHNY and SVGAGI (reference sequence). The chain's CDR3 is CASSPIGQGTEAFF. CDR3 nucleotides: TGTGCCAGCAGTCCCATAGGACAGGGCACTGAAGCTTTCTTT.

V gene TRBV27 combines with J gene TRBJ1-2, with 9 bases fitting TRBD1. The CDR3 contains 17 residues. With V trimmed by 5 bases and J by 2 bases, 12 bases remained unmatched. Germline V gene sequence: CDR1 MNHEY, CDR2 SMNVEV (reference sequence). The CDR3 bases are TGTGCCAGCAGTCTCGCCGTAACAGGGGGCATAAACTATGGCTACACCTTC. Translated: CASSLAVTGGINYGYTF.

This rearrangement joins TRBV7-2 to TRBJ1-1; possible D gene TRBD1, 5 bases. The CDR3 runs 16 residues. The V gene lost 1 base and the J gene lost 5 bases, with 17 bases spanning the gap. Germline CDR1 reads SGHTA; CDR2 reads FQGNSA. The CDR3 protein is CASSLEGRGVYTEAFF. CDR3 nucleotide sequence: TGTGCCAGCAGCTTAGAGGGCCGGGGGGTATATACTGAAGCTTTCTTT. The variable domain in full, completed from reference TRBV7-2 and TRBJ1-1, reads GAGVSQSPSNKVTEKGKDVELRCDPISGHTALYWYRQSLGQGLEFLIYFQGNSAPDKSGLPSDRFSAERTGGSVSTLTIQRTQQEDSAVYLCASSLEGRGVYTEAFFGQGTRLTVV.